This T cell receptor beta chain came from a study of T-cell memory formation after mild COVID-19. Study outcomes and limitations: Clones that shrank (day 15 to 85) were balanced CD4/CD8, whereas later expanders leaned CD4+. Those CD4+ clones that contracted were mainly in CM and EM (CD8+ ones in EMRA). Researchers found some responding clones in pre-infection memory, a sign that cross-reactive memory joined.

Via MiXCR, TCRdb re-called the 5' RACE reads, giving one row per CDR3 protein. This table holds under 250,000 distinct CDR3 sequences, less than 20% found once. This clonotype was counted many times. Its antigen is not identified. Sequencing was carried out using PBMCs or a T cell subset sorted from them (not recorded which). The sequence was obtained from an adult woman who had mild COVID-19 (a few samples of this study predate the infection). Cell type and time point are not known.

CDR3 DNA: TGTGCCAGCTCACCGGGGCGGAGCTCCTACAATGAGCAGTTCTTC. It is translated as CASSPGRSSYNEQFF. The rearrangement links TRBV18 to TRBJ2-1, with D possibly being TRBD1 (5 bases). The CDR3 runs 15 residues. V was clipped by 3 bases and J by 0 bases, with 9 bases between them. Per germline, CDR1 KGHSH and CDR2 LQKENI.